One sample yielded the 12 T cell receptor beta chains listed below, sequenced in a study of T cell changes during pregnancy in multiple sclerosis. Using immunoSEQ multiplex PCR, the repertoire was profiled, and TCRdb retains in-frame clones only, with some absent. The sample records some 50,000 clones, just under 95% being singletons. The source material was CD8+ T cells from peripheral blood mononuclear cells, sampled in the first trimester of pregnancy. The receptor set was obtained from a female donor with multiple sclerosis, enrolled in a pregnancy study.

The chain employs TRBV27 and TRBJ2-3; D is unresolved. This CDR3 comprises 16 residues. From germline, CDR1 is MNHEY and CDR2 SMNVEV (reference sequence). V was clipped by 3 bases and J by 0 bases, with 13 bases between them. The CDR3: CASSLRWKSSTDTQYF. In nucleotides, the CDR3 is TGTGCCAGCAGTTTGAGGTGGAAATCTAGCACAGATACGCAGTATTTT.

This clone was detected once. V usage is TRBV4-1 and J usage is TRBJ2-1; the D is unclear. In germline, CDR1 is MGHRA, CDR2 YSYEKL. The CDR3 length is 14 residues. V gave up 0 bases and J gave up 6 bases, with 9 bases separating them. CDR3 sequence reads: CASSQDITTNEQFF. As DNA, the CDR3 is TGCGCCAGCAGCCAAGATATTACTACCAATGAGCAGTTCTTC.

The chain employs TRBV6-1 and TRBJ2-7, with D possibly matching TRBD2 (5 bases). The V gene lost 0 bases and the J gene lost 6 bases, with 6 bases spanning the gap. Germline CDR1 and CDR2: MNHNS and SASEGT. CDR3 size: 12 residues. The CDR3 region is CASSEAGSEQYF. For the CDR3, the DNA is TGTGCCAGCAGTGAAGCGGGGAGCGAGCAGTACTTC.

V gene TRBV27 combines with J gene TRBJ2-1; 12 bases are shared with TRBD2. Trimming cost V 6 bases and J 7 bases; bases outside gene matches: 4. This CDR3 contains 14 residues. Germline V gene data show CDR1 as MNHEY and CDR2 as SMNVEV (reference sequence). DNA of the CDR3: TGTGCCAGCAGCCTAGCGGGAGGGTTGAATGAGCAGTTCTTC. This translates into CASSLAGGLNEQFF.

Remarks on this clone: One base separates it from a far larger clone, so it is likely a read error. The chain joins TRBV11-2 to TRBJ2-7, with 9 positions matching TRBD2. V lost 1 base, J lost 2 bases, and 0 bases stayed unmatched. Germline V CDR1 and CDR2: SGHAT, FQNNGV. The length of the CDR3 is 14 residues. The CDR3 loop is CASSLGLAAYEQYF. The CDR3 DNA reads TGTGCCAGCAGCTTAGGACTAGCGGCCTACGAGCAGTACTTC.

The chain links TRBV7-8 to TRBJ2-3; 10 bases are shared with TRBD2. Germline CDR1 SGHVS, CDR2 FQNEAQ. Germline trimming cut 5 bases from V and 4 bases from J; bases unmatched to any gene: 3. The CDR3 has 14 amino acids. CDR3 loop: CASSHGTSADTQYF. The CDR3 coding sequence is TGTGCCAGCAGCCACGGGACTAGCGCAGATACGCAGTATTTT.

In nucleotides, the CDR3 is TGTGCCACAAATCCAGGAACAGGCGGCTATGGCTACACCTTC. It codes for CATNPGTGGYGYTF. The chain recombines TRBV28 with TRBJ1-2; D is possibly TRBD1 (5 bases). Germline CDR1 and CDR2: MDHEN and SYDVKM. V was shortened by 10 bases and J by 4 bases, with 19 bases between the two germline ends. CDR3 length equals 14 residues.

The chain carries TRBV5-4 and TRBJ1-2, with D possibly TRBD1 on 6 matching bases. CDR3 size: 17 residues. V was clipped by 2 bases and J by 5 bases, with 22 bases between them. Per germline, CDR1 SGHNT and CDR2 YYREEE (reference sequence). CDR3: CASSFETGLAAGYGYTF. DNA for the CDR3: TGTGCCAGCAGCTTTGAAACAGGGCTAGCCGCCGGGTATGGCTACACCTTC. Full variable domain (missing parts from reference TRBV5-4 and TRBJ1-2): ETGVTQSPTHLIKTRGQQVTLRCSSQSGHNTVSWYQQALGQGPQFIFQYYREEENGRGNFPPRFSGLQFPNYSSELNVNALELDDSALYLCASSFETGLAAGYGYTFGSGTRLTVV.

This clone came up once. The V and J genes are TRBV6-6 and TRBJ1-1; 8 nucleotides align to TRBD1. Germline assignment: CDR1 MNHNY and CDR2 SVGAGI (reference sequence). The CDR3 loop spans 14 amino acids. The V gene end was trimmed by 4 bases and the J gene end by 11 bases; junction bases not matched to a gene: 12. The CDR3 bases are TGTGCCAGCAGTTTTGCTCCGGCAGGGGGCGACGCTTTCTTT. It translates to CASSFAPAGGDAFF.

The chain carries TRBV7-9 and TRBJ2-5; 12 bases agree with TRBD2. This CDR3 has 15 residues. Germline assignment: CDR1 SEHNR and CDR2 FQNEAQ (reference sequence). Unmatched junction bases numbered 5, after V lost 5 bases and J lost 4 bases. The CDR3 region has the DNA TGTGCCAGCAGCCCAGGACTAGCGGGAAGAGAGACCCAGTACTTC. Protein product: CASSPGLAGRETQYF.

The genes are TRBV4-1 and TRBJ1-2; TRBD1 matches at 9 bases. The germline V gene encodes CDR1 MGHRA and CDR2 YSYEKL. Trimming took 1 base from V and 4 from J; bases not matched to a gene: 7. The CDR3 spans 16 residues. CDR3 nucleotide sequence: TGCGCCAGCAGCCAAGTAGGCGGACAGGGGTTCTATGGCTACACCTTC. The encoded protein is CASSQVGGQGFYGYTF.

The chain is built from TRBV5-6 and TRBJ2-7; 11 bases fit TRBD2. CDR1 SGHDT and CDR2 YYEEEE come from the germline V gene. With 0 bases clipped from V and 4 bases from J, the junction kept 12 bases outside the gene matches. The length of the CDR3 is 18 residues. The CDR3 bases are TGTGCCAGCAGCTTGGCGGGCAGGGGTCTAGCGGGAGGTTACGAGCAGTACTTC. This sequence encodes CASSLAGRGLAGGYEQYF.